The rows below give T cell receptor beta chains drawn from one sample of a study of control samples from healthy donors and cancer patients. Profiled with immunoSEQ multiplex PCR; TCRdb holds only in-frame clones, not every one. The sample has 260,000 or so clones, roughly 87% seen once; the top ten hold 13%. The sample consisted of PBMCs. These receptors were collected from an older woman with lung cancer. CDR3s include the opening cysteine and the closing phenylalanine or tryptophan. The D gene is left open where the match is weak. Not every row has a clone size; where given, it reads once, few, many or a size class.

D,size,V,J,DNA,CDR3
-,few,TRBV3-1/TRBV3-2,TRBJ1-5,TGTGCCAGCAGCCAAGATCTGAATCAGCCCCAGCATTTT,CASSQDLNQPQHF
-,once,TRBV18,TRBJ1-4,TGTGCCAGCTCCCTAGTTGCAACTAATGAAAAACTGTTTTTT,CASSLVATNEKLFF
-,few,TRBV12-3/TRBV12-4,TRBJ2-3,TGTGCCAGCAGTTTGGGGGAAGATACGCAGTATTTT,CASSLGEDTQYF
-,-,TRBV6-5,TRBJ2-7,TGTGCCAGCAGTTCCCCCGGGGGACGGAATAGCGAGCAGTACTTC,CASSSPGGRNSEQYF
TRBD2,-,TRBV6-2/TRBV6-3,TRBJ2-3,TGTGCCAGCAGTCTTAGCGGGGGGGCCACAGATACGCAGTATTTT,CASSLSGGATDTQYF
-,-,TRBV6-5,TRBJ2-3,TGTGCCAGCAGTTACGGGGGAACCCTAAGCACAGATACGCAGTATTTT,CASSYGGTLSTDTQYF
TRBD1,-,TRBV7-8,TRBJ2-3,TGTGCCAGCAGCTTAGGGTTCGGGACAGACACAGATACGCAGTATTTT,CASSLGFGTDTDTQYF
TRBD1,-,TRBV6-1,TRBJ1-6,TGTGCCAGCAGTGACGACAGGGGCGAGAATTCACCCCTCCACTTT,CASSDDRGENSPLHF
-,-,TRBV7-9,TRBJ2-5,TGTGCCAGCAGCTCAACAGGGCGGGAGACCCAGTACTTC,CASSSTGRETQYF
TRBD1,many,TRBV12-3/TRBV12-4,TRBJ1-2,TGTGCCAGCAGACCCAGACAGGGAGGTGGCTACACCTTC,CASRPRQGGGYTF
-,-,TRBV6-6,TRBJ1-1,TGTGCCAGCAGTACCAGGGAAGGGATGAACACTGAAGCTTTCTTT,CASSTREGMNTEAFF
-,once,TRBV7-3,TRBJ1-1,TGTGCCAGCAGCCGGAACCAGGGGATTGAAGCTTTCTTT,CASSRNQGIEAFF
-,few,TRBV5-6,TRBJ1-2,TGTGCCAGCAGCTTGGCCACAGAGTTTAACTATGGCTACACCTTC,CASSLATEFNYGYTF
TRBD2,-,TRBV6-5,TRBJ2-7,TGTGCCAGCAGGGCCGGGACTAGGTCCTACGAGCAGTACTTC,CASRAGTRSYEQYF
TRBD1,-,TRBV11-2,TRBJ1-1,TGTGCCAGCAGCAGAGACAGGGCTACGAACACTGAAGCTTTCTTT,CASSRDRATNTEAFF
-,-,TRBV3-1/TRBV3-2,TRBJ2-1,TGTGCCAGCAGCCCCACCCACTCTACAAATGAGCAGTTCTTC,CASSPTHSTNEQFF
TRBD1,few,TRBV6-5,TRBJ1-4,TGTGCCAGCAGCATACAGGGGGCAGGTGAAAAACTGTTTTTT,CASSIQGAGEKLFF
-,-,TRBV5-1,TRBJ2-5,TGCGCCAGCAGTACAATGACGGGGCCCGCCCAAGAGACCCAGTACTTC,CASSTMTGPAQETQYF
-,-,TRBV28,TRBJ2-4,TGTGCCAGCAGTGAAAACATTCAGTACTTC,CASSENIQYF
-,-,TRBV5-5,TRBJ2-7,TGTGCCAGCAGCTTCAGGATGAACTACGAGCAGTACTTC,CASSFRMNYEQYF
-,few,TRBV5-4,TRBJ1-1,TGTGCCAGCAGCCCGGAGATGCCAGGGATCACTGAAGCTTTCTTT,CASSPEMPGITEAFF
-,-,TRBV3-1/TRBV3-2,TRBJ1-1,TGTGCCAGCAGCCAAGGAAGAGGAGTATTTGAAGCTTTCTTT,CASSQGRGVFEAFF
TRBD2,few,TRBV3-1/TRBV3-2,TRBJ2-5,TGTGCCAGCAGCCAAGTTGGGACTAGCGGGGGATCACAAGAGACCCAGTACTTC,CASSQVGTSGGSQETQYF
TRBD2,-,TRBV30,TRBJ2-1,TGTGCCTGGAGTTTAGAGCGGGAGTTCCCGAGCTCCTACAATGAGCAGTTCTTC,CAWSLEREFPSSYNEQFF
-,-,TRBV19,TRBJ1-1,TGTGCCAGTAGTGCGTACCGGGACCTACTTGAAGCTTTCTTT,CASSAYRDLLEAFF